These 23 T cell receptor beta chains were sequenced from one sample in a study of blood T cell repertoires in COVID-19. Sequenced by immunoSEQ multiplex PCR; TCRdb stores in-frame clones only, minus some. The sample includes approximately 210,000 clones, about 89% of them seen just once. The specimen sequenced was PBMCs or T cells enriched from blood (not recorded which). These TCRs come from a woman between 18 and 29 years old who had recovered from COVID-19.

The chain couples TRBV5-1 to TRBJ1-6; D gene unclear. The germline gives CDR1 SGHRS, CDR2 YFSETQ. This CDR3 comprises 15 residues. Between the trimmed V and J ends, which lost 0 bases and 8 bases, there was a span of 12 bases. CDR3 residues: CASSLAYAADSPLHF. The CDR3, as DNA: TGCGCCAGCAGCTTGGCCTATGCCGCGGATTCACCCCTCCACTTT.

The V gene is TRBV6-5, the J gene TRBJ1-1, with D hard to call. V shed 0 bases and J shed 4 bases, with 9 bases lying between them. The CDR3 is made up of 14 amino acids. The germline CDR1 and CDR2 sequences are MNHEY and SVGAGI. The CDR3 DNA follows: TGTGCCAGCAGTTACTCGAGTAGGAGCACTGAAGCTTTCTTT. Its protein product is CASSYSSRSTEAFF.

J is TRBJ1-3 and V is TRBV27; tentatively, D is TRBD1 (6 bases). Trimming removed 4 bases from V and 0 bases from J, with 10 bases in between. The CDR3 length is 15 residues. Germline V gene sequence: CDR1 MNHEY, CDR2 SMNVEV (reference sequence). The CDR3 protein is CASSSIQGSGNTIYF. The DNA for the CDR3 is TGTGCCAGCAGTTCCATACAGGGCTCTGGAAACACCATATATTTT.

The chain joins TRBV7-8 to TRBJ2-3, with TRBD1 matching 7 bases. The J segment lost 5 bases and the V segment lost 4 bases, leaving 6 bases of the junction unmatched. Germline CDR1 SGHVS, CDR2 FQNEAQ. CDR3 length equals 14 residues. The CDR3 DNA follows: TGTGCCAGCAGCTCCGACAGGGAAAGAGATACGCAGTATTTT. As protein: CASSSDRERDTQYF. The full variable domain, rest sourced from reference TRBV7-8 and TRBJ2-3, is GAGVSQSPRYKVAKRGQDVALRCDPISGHVSLFWYQQALGQGPEFLTYFQNEAQLDKSGLPSDRFFAERPEGSVSTLKIQRTQQEDSAVYLCASSSDRERDTQYFGPGTRLTVL.

CDR3: CASSWDRGGQPQHF. CDR3 nucleotide sequence: TGTGCCAGCAGCTGGGACAGGGGTGGTCAGCCCCAGCATTTT. The chain recombines TRBV6-5 with TRBJ1-5; 10 nucleotides line up with TRBD1. The V and J ends lost 6 bases and 6 bases, in that order; junction bases with no gene match: 5. CDR1 is MNHEY, CDR2 SVGAGI, per germline. This CDR3 spans 14 amino acids.

The genes are TRBV25-1 and TRBJ2-2, with D perhaps matching TRBD1 (6 bases). The CDR3 length is 17 residues. V was cut by 7 bases and J by 1 base, with 19 bases left in between. The germline V gene has CDR1 MGHDK and CDR2 SYGVNS. The CDR3 spells CASKGEGTGQNTGELFF. As DNA, the CDR3 is TGTGCCAGCAAGGGCGAGGGGACGGGACAGAACACCGGGGAGCTGTTTTTT.

The chain joins TRBV5-4 to TRBJ2-5; TRBD2 agrees at 12 bases. CDR1 and CDR2 (germline): SGHNT, YYREEE (reference sequence). This CDR3 has 15 residues. V lost 4 bases, J lost 5 bases, and 6 bases stayed unmatched. The CDR3 region has the DNA TGTGCCAGCAGCGCTAGCGGGGGGGCCTGGGAGACCCAGTACTTC. It is translated as CASSASGGAWETQYF. The whole variable domain, remainder taken from reference TRBV5-4 and TRBJ2-5, is ETGVTQSPTHLIKTRGQQVTLRCSSQSGHNTVSWYQQALGQGPQFIFQYYREEENGRGNFPPRFSGLQFPNYSSELNVNALELDDSALYLCASSASGGAWETQYFGPGTRLLVL.

V gene TRBV9 combines with J gene TRBJ1-1; 8 bases are shared with TRBD1. CDR1 is SGDLS, CDR2 YYNGEE, per germline. The V gene end was trimmed by 4 bases and the J gene end by 7 bases; junction bases not matched to a gene: 6. The CDR3 has 13 amino acids. In DNA, the CDR3 is TGTGCCAGCAGCCCCAGGACAGGGCTTGAAGCTTTCTTT. This codes for CASSPRTGLEAFF.

The genes are TRBV4-1 and TRBJ1-2; 10 bases map to TRBD1. Germline V gene sequence: CDR1 MGHRA, CDR2 YSYEKL. This CDR3 comprises 15 residues. With V trimmed by 5 bases and J by 2 bases, 5 bases remained unmatched. The CDR3 nucleotides are TGCGCCAGCAGCAAGCCGGGACAGGGGAACTATGGCTACACCTTC. Translated: CASSKPGQGNYGYTF.

The rearrangement uses TRBV12-3 or TRBV12-4 and TRBJ1-2; tentatively, D is TRBD1 (6 bases). V was shortened by 6 bases and J by 6 bases, with 14 bases between the two germline ends. The CDR3 has 13 amino acids. CDR3 loop: CASRLRTDHGYTF. CDR3 in DNA: TGTGCCAGCAGACTAAGGACAGACCATGGCTACACCTTC.

J is TRBJ2-3 and V is TRBV24-1; TRBD2 aligns across 15 bases. J lost 4 bases, V lost 1 base, and 11 bases had no gene match. The germline gives CDR1 KGHDR, CDR2 SFDVKD. The CDR3 totals 20 residues. CDR3 bases: TGTGCCACCAGTGATTTAAGGCCAGATGGACTAGCGGGGGGGTCAGATACGCAGTATTTT. Translated, it gives CATSDLRPDGLAGGSDTQYF.

In the case of this clone: At the DNA level, this CDR3 is encoded by other sequences in the same sample as well. As DNA, the CDR3 is TGTGCCAGTAGTATTCGGGGAACAACTAATGAAAAACTGTTTTTT. This codes for CASSIRGTTNEKLFF. The chain uses TRBV19 and TRBJ1-4; D is unclear. Looked up from germline, CDR1 is LNHDA and CDR2 is SQIVND (reference sequence). V lost 3 bases, J lost 0 bases, and 8 bases lay in between. The CDR3 extends over 15 amino acids.

This chain joins TRBV11-2 and TRBJ1-4; tentatively, D is TRBD1 (6 bases). In germline, CDR1 is SGHAT, CDR2 FQNNGV. The CDR3 runs to 15 residues. With 5 bases removed from V and 3 bases from J, the gap between germline ends came to 13 bases. CDR3 in DNA: TGTGCCAGCAGCCTACAGGGCTCAGCTAATGAAAAACTGTTTTTT. This gives the protein CASSLQGSANEKLFF. Together with reference TRBV11-2 and TRBJ1-4, the CDR3 gives the full variable domain: EAGVAQSPRYKIIEKRQSVAFWCNPISGHATLYWYQQILGQGPKLLIQFQNNGVVDDSQLPKDRFSAERLKGVDSTLKIQPAKLEDSAVYLCASSLQGSANEKLFFGSGTQLSVL.

The V and J genes are TRBV7-9 and TRBJ1-4; D is uncertain. This CDR3 region has 12 residues. CDR1 SEHNR and CDR2 FQNEAQ come from the germline V gene (reference sequence). Trimming left V 5 bases short and J 8 bases short, with 9 bases between. The CDR3 DNA reads as TGTGCCAGCAGCGTTGCACAGGAAAAACTGTTTTTT. This sequence encodes CASSVAQEKLFF. Based on the CDR3 plus reference TRBV7-9 and TRBJ1-4, the full variable domain is DTGVSQNPRHKITKRGQNVTFRCDPISEHNRLYWYRQTLGQGPEFLTYFQNEAQLEKSRLLSDRFSAERPKGSFSTLEIQRTEQGDSAMYLCASSVAQEKLFFGSGTQLSVL.

The V gene is TRBV5-6, the J gene TRBJ1-6; D might be TRBD1 (6 bases). This CDR3 has 16 amino acids. Germline V gene sequence: CDR1 SGHDT, CDR2 YYEEEE. V dropped 0 bases and J dropped 5 bases, with 12 bases sitting between them. The CDR3 DNA is TGTGCCAGCAGCTTGGGAACCGGGACAAATAATTCACCCCTCCACTTT. Amino acids: CASSLGTGTNNSPLHF.

The chain uses TRBV6-5 and TRBJ2-7, with TRBD2 matching 10 bases. This CDR3 is 15 amino acids long. Germline V gene lookup returns CDR1 MNHEY and CDR2 SVGAGI. V dropped 6 bases and J dropped 2; count of bases not matched to a gene: 7. Here the CDR3 DNA reads TGTGCCAGCAGAAATAGCGGGGGGCTCACCTACGAGCAGTACTTC. The encoded protein is CASRNSGGLTYEQYF.

The chain carries TRBV6-5 and TRBJ2-3; 9 bases align to TRBD1. V dropped 6 bases and J dropped 6; count of bases not matched to a gene: 7. Germline V lookup: CDR1 MNHEY, CDR2 SVGAGI. The CDR3 is 14 amino acids. CDR3 DNA: TGTGCCAGCAGCCACGGACAGGGGTCGGATACGCAGTATTTT. Protein sequence: CASSHGQGSDTQYF.

J is TRBJ2-1 and V is TRBV4-1; D remains unclear. Germline V gene sequence: CDR1 MGHRA, CDR2 YSYEKL. This CDR3 is built from 15 residues. Trimming cost V 3 bases and J 0 bases, with 9 bases left between them. The DNA for the CDR3 is TGCGCCAGCAGCCAGAGGTCCAGCTCCTACAATGAGCAGTTCTTC. It yields the protein CASSQRSSSYNEQFF.

The chain is built from TRBV5-6 and TRBJ1-1; a possible D gene is TRBD1 (5 bases). Germline values: CDR1 SGHDT, CDR2 YYEEEE. CDR3 size: 14 residues. V lost 4 bases, J lost 4 bases, and 14 bases lay in between. Here the CDR3 DNA reads TGTGCCAGCAGCCCACGACAGAAAACCACTGAAGCTTTCTTT. Its protein product is CASSPRQKTTEAFF.

The CDR3: CAISETWDEGGRGEAFF. CDR3 DNA: TGTGCCATCAGTGAGACTTGGGACGAGGGCGGGCGGGGTGAAGCTTTCTTT. The V gene is TRBV10-3, the J gene TRBJ1-1, with a possible D match to TRBD1 (5 bases). Germline V CDR1 and CDR2: ENHRY, SYGVKD. The CDR3 is 17 amino acids. Trimming stripped 2 bases from V and 7 bases from J, with 23 bases between.

The chain combines TRBV5-1 with TRBJ2-2, with D perhaps TRBD1 (6 bases). The V gene lost 5 bases and the J gene lost 1 base, with 12 bases spanning the gap. The CDR3 spans 15 residues. Germline values: CDR1 SGHRS, CDR2 YFSETQ. The CDR3 sequence: CASRWTVLNTGELFF. CDR3 DNA sequence: TGCGCCAGCAGGTGGACAGTCTTGAACACCGGGGAGCTGTTTTTT.

A note on this clone: Its ends do not fully match the called genes, so a read error is possible. The J gene is TRBJ2-3, the V gene TRBV9, with TRBD2 matching over 9 bases. Germline values: CDR1 SGDLS, CDR2 YYNGEE. The CDR3 runs to 17 residues. CDR3 sequence reads: CARSASAGGGYTDTQYF. CDR3 coding DNA: TGTGCCCGCAGCGCTTCCGCGGGGGGGGGTTACACAGATACGCAGTATTTT. Drawing the rest from reference TRBV9 and TRBJ2-3, the complete variable domain is DSGVTQTPKHLITATGQRVTLRCSPRSGDLSVYWYQQSLDQGLQFLIQYYNGEERAKGNILERFSAQQFPDLHSELNLSSLELGDSALYFCARSASAGGGYTDTQYFGPGTRLTVL.

The chain recombines TRBV19 with TRBJ1-5; the match to TRBD1 covers 9 bases. V shed 1 base and J 6 bases; nucleotides not matched to a gene: 4. The CDR3 extends over 15 amino acids. The germline CDR1 and CDR2 sequences are LNHDA and SQIVND (reference sequence). The CDR3 loop reads CASSIVTGGGQPQHF. The CDR3 DNA follows: TGTGCCAGTAGTATAGTAACAGGGGGCGGTCAGCCCCAGCATTTT.